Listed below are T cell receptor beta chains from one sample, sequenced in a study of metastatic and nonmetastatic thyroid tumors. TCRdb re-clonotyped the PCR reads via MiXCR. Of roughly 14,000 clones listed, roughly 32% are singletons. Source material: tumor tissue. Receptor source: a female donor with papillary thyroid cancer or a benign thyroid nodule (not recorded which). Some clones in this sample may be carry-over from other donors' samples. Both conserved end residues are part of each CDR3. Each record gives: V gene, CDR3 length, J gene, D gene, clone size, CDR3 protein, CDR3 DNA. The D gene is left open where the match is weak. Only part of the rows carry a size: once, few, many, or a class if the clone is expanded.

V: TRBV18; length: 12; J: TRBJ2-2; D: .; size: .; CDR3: CASSPYTGELFF; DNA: TGTGCCAGCTCACCATACACCGGGGAGCTGTTTTTT
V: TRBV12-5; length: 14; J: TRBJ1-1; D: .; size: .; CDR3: CASGLGQMNTEAFF; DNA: TGTGCTAGTGGTTTGGGACAGATGAACACTGAAGCTTTCTTT
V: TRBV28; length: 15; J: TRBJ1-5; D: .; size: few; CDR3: CASVSEGLGDQPQHF; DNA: TGTGCCAGCGTTTCGGAGGGATTGGGGGATCAGCCCCAGCATTTT
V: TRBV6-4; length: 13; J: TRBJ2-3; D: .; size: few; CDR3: CASSSGEADTQYF; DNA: TGTGCCAGCAGTTCGGGAGAGGCGGATACGCAGTATTTT
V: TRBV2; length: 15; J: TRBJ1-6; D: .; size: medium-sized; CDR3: CASSEMSSQYSPLHF; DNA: TGTGCCAGCAGTGAAATGAGTTCCCAATATTCACCCCTCCACTTT
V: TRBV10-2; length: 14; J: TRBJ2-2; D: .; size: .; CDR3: CASSYNPRTGELFF; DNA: TGCGCCAGCAGTTATAACCCCCGCACCGGGGAGCTGTTTTTT
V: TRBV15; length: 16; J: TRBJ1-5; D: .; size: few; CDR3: CATSPLMGYSNQPQHF; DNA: TGTGCCACGAGTCCACTCATGGGGTATAGCAATCAGCCCCAGCATTTT
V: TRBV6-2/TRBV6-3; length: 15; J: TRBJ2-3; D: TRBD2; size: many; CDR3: CASRSLAGRGDTQYF; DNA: TGTGCCAGCAGATCACTAGCGGGGAGGGGAGATACGCAGTATTTT
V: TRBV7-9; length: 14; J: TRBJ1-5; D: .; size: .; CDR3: CASSPTQSNQPQHF; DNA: TGTGCCAGCAGCCCGACACAGAGCAATCAGCCCCAGCATTTT
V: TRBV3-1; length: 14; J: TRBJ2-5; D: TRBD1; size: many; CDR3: CASSQWDREETQYF; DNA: TGTGCCAGCAGCCAATGGGACAGGGAAGAGACCCAGTACTTC
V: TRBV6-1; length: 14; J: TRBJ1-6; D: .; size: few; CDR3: CASRLSVGNSPLHF; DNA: TGTGCCAGCCGTCTGTCGGTAGGGAATTCACCCCTCCACTTT
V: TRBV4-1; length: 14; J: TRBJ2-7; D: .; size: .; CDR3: CASSLNEGSYEQYF; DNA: TGCGCCAGCAGCCTCAACGAGGGCTCGTACGAGCAGTACTTC
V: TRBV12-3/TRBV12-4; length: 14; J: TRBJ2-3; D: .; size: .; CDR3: CASRQQGVSDTQYF; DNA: TGTGCCAGCAGGCAACAGGGTGTTTCAGATACACAGTATTTT
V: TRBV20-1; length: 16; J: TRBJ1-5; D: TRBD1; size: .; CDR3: CSARDRDRGFSQPQHF; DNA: TGCAGTGCTAGAGATAGGGACAGGGGGTTTAGCCAGCCCCAGCATTTT
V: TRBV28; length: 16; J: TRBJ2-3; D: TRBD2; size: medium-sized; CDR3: CASSTIAGSFADTQYF; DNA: TGTGCCAGCAGTACAATAGCGGGGTCTTTCGCAGATACGCAGTATTTT
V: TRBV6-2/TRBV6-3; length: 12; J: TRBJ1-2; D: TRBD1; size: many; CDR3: CATGTGGRGYTF; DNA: TGTGCCACCGGGACAGGAGGGCGTGGCTACACCTTC
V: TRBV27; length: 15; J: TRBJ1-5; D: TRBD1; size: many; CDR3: CASSPGTGGGQPQHF; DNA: TGTGCCAGCAGTCCCGGGACAGGGGGCGGTCAGCCCCAGCATTTT
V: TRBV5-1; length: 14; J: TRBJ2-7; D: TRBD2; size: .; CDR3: CASSKGLAGYEQYF; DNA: TGCGCCAGCAGCAAGGGACTAGCGGGCTACGAGCAGTACTTC
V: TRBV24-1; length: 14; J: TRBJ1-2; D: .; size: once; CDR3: CATSDSQGRKGYTF; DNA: TGTGCCACCAGTGATTCACAGGGTAGGAAGGGCTACACCTTC
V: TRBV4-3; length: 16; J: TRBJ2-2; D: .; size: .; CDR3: CASSESSGLNTGELFF; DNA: TGCGCCAGCAGCGAGTCGAGCGGCTTAAACACCGGGGAGCTGTTTTTT
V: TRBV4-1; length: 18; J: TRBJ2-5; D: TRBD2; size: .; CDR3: CASSQGLAGVLSGETQYF; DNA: TGCGCCAGCAGCCAAGGACTAGCGGGAGTATTAAGTGGGGAGACCCAGTACTTC
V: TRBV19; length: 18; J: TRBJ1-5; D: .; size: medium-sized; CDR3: CASSSAKIQGYSNQPQHF; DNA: TGTGCCAGTAGTTCTGCGAAGATACAGGGTTATAGCAATCAGCCCCAGCATTTT
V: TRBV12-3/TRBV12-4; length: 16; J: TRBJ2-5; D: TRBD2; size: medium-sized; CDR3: CASRPDSGGAQKTQYF; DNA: TGTGCCAGCAGGCCCGATAGCGGGGGGGCCCAAAAGACCCAGTACTTC
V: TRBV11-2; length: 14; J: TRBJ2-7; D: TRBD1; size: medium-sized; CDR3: CASSLAGRGYEQYF; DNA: TGTGCCAGCAGCTTAGCTGGCAGGGGGTACGAGCAGTACTTC
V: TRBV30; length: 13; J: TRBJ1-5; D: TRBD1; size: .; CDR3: CAWSGQGGQPQHF; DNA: TGTGCCTGGAGCGGACAGGGCGGTCAGCCCCAGCATTTT
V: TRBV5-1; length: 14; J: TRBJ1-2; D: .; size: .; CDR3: CASSLAVTPYGYTF; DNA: TGCGCCAGCAGTTTGGCAGTGACGCCTTATGGCTACACCTTC
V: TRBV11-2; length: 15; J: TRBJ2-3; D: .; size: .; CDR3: CASSLTSLSTDTQYF; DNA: TGTGCCAGCAGCTTAACTTCGCTCAGCACAGATACGCAGTATTTT
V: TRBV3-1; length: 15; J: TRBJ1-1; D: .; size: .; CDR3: CASSQAALMNTEAFF; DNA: TGTGCCAGCAGCCAAGCCGCCCTCATGAACACTGAAGCTTTCTTT
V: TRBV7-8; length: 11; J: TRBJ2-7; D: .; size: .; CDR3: CASSSGNEQYF; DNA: TGTGCCAGCAGCTCGGGTAACGAGCAGTACTTC
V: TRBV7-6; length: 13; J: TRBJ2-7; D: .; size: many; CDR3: CASSFEDFYEQYF; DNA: TGTGCCAGCAGCTTCGAGGACTTCTACGAGCAGTACTTC
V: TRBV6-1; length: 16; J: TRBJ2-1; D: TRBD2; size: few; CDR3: CASSRLAGGPGDEQFF; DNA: TGTGCCAGCAGCCGACTAGCGGGGGGGCCCGGCGATGAGCAGTTCTTC
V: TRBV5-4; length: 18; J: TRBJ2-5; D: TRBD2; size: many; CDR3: CASSPGVPGLAGQETQYF; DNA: TGTGCCAGCAGCCCAGGGGTACCGGGACTAGCGGGGCAAGAGACCCAGTACTTC
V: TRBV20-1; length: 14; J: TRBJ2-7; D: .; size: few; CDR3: CSAKGFESSYEQYF; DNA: TGCAGTGCTAAGGGGTTTGAGAGCTCCTACGAGCAGTACTTC
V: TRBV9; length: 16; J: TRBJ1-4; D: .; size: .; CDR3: CASSVEPSATNEKLFF; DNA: TGTGCCAGCAGCGTAGAACCGTCCGCAACTAATGAAAAACTGTTTTTT
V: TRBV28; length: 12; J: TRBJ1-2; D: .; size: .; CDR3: CASRTGDYGYTF; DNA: TGTGCCAGCAGGACGGGTGACTATGGCTACACCTTC
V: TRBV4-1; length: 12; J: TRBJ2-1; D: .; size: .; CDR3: CASSQEGRRQFF; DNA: TGCGCCAGCAGCCAAGAGGGACGCAGGCAGTTCTTC
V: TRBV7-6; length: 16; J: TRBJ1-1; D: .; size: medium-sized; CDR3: CASSPGPEASNTEAFF; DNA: TGTGCCAGCAGCCCCGGCCCAGAAGCCTCGAACACTGAAGCTTTCTTT
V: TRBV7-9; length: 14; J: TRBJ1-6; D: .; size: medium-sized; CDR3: CASSLGAYNSPLHF; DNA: TGTGCCAGCAGCTTGGGGGCTTATAATTCACCCCTCCACTTT
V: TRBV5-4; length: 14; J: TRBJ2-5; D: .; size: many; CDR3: CASSLDQRQETQYF; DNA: TGTGCCAGCAGCTTGGACCAGCGCCAAGAGACCCAGTACTTC
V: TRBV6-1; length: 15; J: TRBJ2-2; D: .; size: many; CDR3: CASTPRVGNTGELFF; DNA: TGTGCCAGCACCCCCCGCGTGGGGAACACCGGGGAGCTGTTTTTT